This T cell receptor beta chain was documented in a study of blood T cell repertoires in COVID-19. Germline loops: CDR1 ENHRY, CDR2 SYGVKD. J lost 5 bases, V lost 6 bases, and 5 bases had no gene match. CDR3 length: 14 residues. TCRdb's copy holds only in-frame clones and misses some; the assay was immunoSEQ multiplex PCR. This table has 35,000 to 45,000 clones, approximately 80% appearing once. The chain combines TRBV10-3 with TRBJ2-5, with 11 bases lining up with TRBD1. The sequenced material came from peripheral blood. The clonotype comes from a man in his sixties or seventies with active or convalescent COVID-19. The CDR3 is CAIRGQGVTETQYF. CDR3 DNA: TGTGCCATCAGGGGACAGGGGGTAACCGAGACCCAGTACTTC.